The rows below give T cell receptor beta chains drawn from one sample of a study of shared clonotypes between healthy human individuals. Repertoires were generated with immunoSEQ multiplex PCR, while TCRdb's copy carries only in-frame clones and drops some. The table has 2,500,000 or so clones, roughly 92% seen once. Material for sequencing was naive CD4+ T cells from PBMCs. These receptor sequences come from a man aged 18 to 29 in good health. Some clones in this sample may be carry-over from other donors' samples. The CDR3 runs from the conserved cysteine through the conserved F or W. A D gene is named only where the DNA matches it firmly. The size field is filled for only some rows; it gives once, few, many or a size class.

v_call,d_call,j_call,clone_size,cdr3_nt,cdr3_aa
TRBV5-1,TRBD2,TRBJ2-5,-,TGCGCCAGCAGCTCGGGACTAGCGGGTGGAGAGACCCAGTACTTC,CASSSGLAGGETQYF
TRBV5-1,TRBD1,TRBJ1-1,-,TGCGCCAGCAGCGTAGGACAGGGCCCTGAAGCTTTCTTT,CASSVGQGPEAFF
TRBV6-5,-,TRBJ2-7,-,TGTGCCAGCAGTTACTCGAATGGAGCTACCAAGCAGTACTTC,CASSYSNGATKQYF
TRBV6-6,-,TRBJ1-4,-,TGTGCCAGCAGTTCGGTGGGGCCGCCTAATGAAAAACTGTTTTTT,CASSSVGPPNEKLFF
TRBV28,-,TRBJ2-7,-,TGTGCCAGCAGTTTACTGGGAGTAGCCTACGAGCAGTACTTC,CASSLLGVAYEQYF
TRBV28,TRBD1,TRBJ1-1,-,TGTGCCAGCAGTTCTTTAGGAACAGGGGGAGAATACACTGAAGCTTTCTTT,CASSSLGTGGEYTEAFF
TRBV11-2,TRBD1,TRBJ1-4,-,TGTGCCAGCAGCGCACCGGGACAGGGGGTTTATAGAAAACTGTTTTTT,CASSAPGQGVYRKLFF
TRBV6-5,TRBD1,TRBJ1-2,once,TGTGCCAGCAGTTACTCAGGACAGGGCTCCTATGGCTACACCTTC,CASSYSGQGSYGYTF
TRBV5-1,-,TRBJ1-2,few,TGCGCCAGCAGCTTGGGAGGTTTGGGCGGCTACACCTTC,CASSLGGLGGYTF
TRBV2,TRBD1,TRBJ1-1,-,TGTGCCAGCAGCGGACAGGGGGCATTCACTGAAGCTTTCTTT,CASSGQGAFTEAFF
TRBV6-1,-,TRBJ1-1,few,TGTGCCAGCAGTGAATCGATGGGGCAGTCTGAAGCTTTCTTT,CASSESMGQSEAFF
TRBV15,TRBD2,TRBJ2-1,-,TGTGCCACCAGCAGAGTCTTTCTAGCGGGAGAGAGGAATGAGCAGTTCTTC,CATSRVFLAGERNEQFF
TRBV5-5,-,TRBJ1-4,-,TGTGCCAGCATCCGGGGGGGTTCAGCGGAAAAACTGTTTTTT,CASIRGGSAEKLFF
TRBV5-4,-,TRBJ2-1,-,TGTGCCAGCAGCAAGGACAGCTCCTACAATGAGCAGTTCTTC,CASSKDSSYNEQFF
TRBV7-8,TRBD1,TRBJ1-3,-,TGTGCCAGCAGCCCCCGGGACAGGGAAAACACCATATATTTT,CASSPRDRENTIYF
TRBV5-1,-,TRBJ2-7,once,TGCGCCAGCAGCCCCCGGGGAGGGGGACACAACTCCTACGAGCAGTACTTC,CASSPRGGGHNSYEQYF
TRBV6-1,-,TRBJ2-2,-,TGTGCCAGCTGGAGTTACACCGGGGAGCTGTTTTTT,CASWSYTGELFF
TRBV5-1,-,TRBJ2-5,-,TGCGCCAGCAGCCATGTGTCAGGTCCGGGAGAGACCCAGTACTTC,CASSHVSGPGETQYF
TRBV5-1,-,TRBJ1-3,-,TGCGCCAGCAGCTTCGACAGCTTAAGCTCTGGAAACACCATATATTTT,CASSFDSLSSGNTIYF
TRBV5-6,TRBD1,TRBJ1-2,-,TGTGCCAGCAGCCTCGGCCGGGACAGGGGCGGCGGGCACTATGGCTACACCTTC,CASSLGRDRGGGHYGYTF
TRBV11-2,-,TRBJ2-7,-,TGTGCCAGCAGAGTCCAGAGAGGCGACGAGCAGTACTTC,CASRVQRGDEQYF